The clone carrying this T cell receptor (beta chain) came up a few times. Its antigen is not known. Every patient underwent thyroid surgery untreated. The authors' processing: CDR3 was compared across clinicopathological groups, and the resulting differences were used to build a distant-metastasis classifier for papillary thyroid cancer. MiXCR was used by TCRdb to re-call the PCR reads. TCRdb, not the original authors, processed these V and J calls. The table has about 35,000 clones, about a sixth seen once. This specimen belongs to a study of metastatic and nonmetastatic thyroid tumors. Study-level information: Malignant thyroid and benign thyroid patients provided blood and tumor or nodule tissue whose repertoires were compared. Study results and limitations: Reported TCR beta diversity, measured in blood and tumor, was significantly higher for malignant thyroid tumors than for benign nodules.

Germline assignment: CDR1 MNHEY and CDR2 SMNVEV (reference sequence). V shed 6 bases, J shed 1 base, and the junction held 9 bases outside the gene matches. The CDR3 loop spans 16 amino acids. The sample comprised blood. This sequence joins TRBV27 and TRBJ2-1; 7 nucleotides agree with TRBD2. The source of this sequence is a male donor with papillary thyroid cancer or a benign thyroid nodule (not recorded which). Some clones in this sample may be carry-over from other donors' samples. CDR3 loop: CASSSGTSDSYNEQFF. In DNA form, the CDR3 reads TGTGCCAGCAGCTCCGGTACTAGCGATTCCTACAATGAGCAGTTCTTC.